This T cell receptor (beta chain) was captured by sequencing in a study of T cells after posttransplantation cyclophosphamide. The study's findings and limits: Tissue-infiltrating T cells from skin or gut overlapped little with blood T cells.

This clone has at least ten counts. Its antigen is as yet unknown. The V gene lost 6 bases and the J gene lost 0 bases, with 10 bases spanning the gap. The CDR3 is made up of 14 amino acids. The V gene's germline CDR1 is MNHNY and CDR2 SVGAGI (reference sequence). The assay was immunoSEQ multiplex PCR, and TCRdb's table has in-frame clones only and misses some. This sample carries about 12,000 clones, none of them present only once. The sample consisted of PBMCs. The chain combines TRBV6-6 with TRBJ2-3; perhaps TRBD2 as D (6 bases). The clonotype was recovered from a woman in her 40s in good health, CMV-negative, and a related stem cell transplant donor. CDR3 coding DNA: TGTGCCAGCAGCCCGGCGGGGAGCACAGATACGCAGTATTTT. Residues: CASSPAGSTDTQYF.